This TCR beta chain was captured by sequencing in a study of cytomegalovirus exposure and HLA in healthy donors. For the study at large: Researchers previously reported finding some 110 million unique TCR beta sequences from 150 million to 200 million T cells.

This clone was counted only a few times. CDR1 is SEHNR, CDR2 FQNEAQ, per germline (reference sequence). The CDR3 consists of 17 residues. V was shortened by 1 base and J by 0 bases, with 13 bases between the two germline ends. Both 60 Vbeta primers and 13 Jbeta primers went into the PCR. Sequencing was performed with immunoSEQ multiplex PCR; in TCRdb, only in-frame clones are kept and a portion is missing. This table has more than 90,000 clones, 60% to 75% appearing once. The clonotype was recovered from a middle-aged woman in good health and CMV-seronegative. Sequencing used PBMCs. V is TRBV7-9 and J is TRBJ1-3; D might be TRBD1 (6 bases). The CDR3 reads CASSLGTVPSSGNTIYF. The CDR3, as DNA: TGTGCCAGCAGCTTAGGGACAGTTCCAAGCTCTGGAAACACCATATATTTT.